This TCR beta chain was identified during a study of T cells in Graves' hyperthyroidism and ophthalmopathy. Study information: Specimen type is peripheral blood, collected at initial diagnosis prior to any treatment.

There were TCR beta CDR3 regions amplified from RNA transcripts. Researchers ran a first-round RT-PCR on the TCR CDR3 using the HTBI primer set. MiXCR was run by TCRdb on the multiplex PCR reads, yielding one entry per CDR3 protein. The profile shows fewer than 750,000 distinct CDR3 sequences, about 14% of them singletons. Study conclusions and caveats: Using 13 V-J features, a model discriminated ophthalmopathy from stable hyperthyroidism.

Trimming shortened V by 5 bases and J by 4 bases, and 8 bases separated the two germline ends. This CDR3 has 12 amino acids. The germline V gene encodes CDR1 SGHAT and CDR2 FQDESV (reference sequence). This clonotype has a count of ten or more. Its antigen is not known. Diagnostic decisions used clinical symptoms, serum thyroxine and TRAb, thyroid ultrasound and orbital computed tomography. Sequenced material: blood. The sequence came from a woman aged 45-60 years with Graves' ophthalmopathy. The rearrangement uses TRBV11-1 and TRBJ2-5; D remains ambiguous. The CDR3 bases are TGTGCCAGCAGCCCGAACCCAGAGACCCAGTACTTC. Protein product: CASSPNPETQYF.